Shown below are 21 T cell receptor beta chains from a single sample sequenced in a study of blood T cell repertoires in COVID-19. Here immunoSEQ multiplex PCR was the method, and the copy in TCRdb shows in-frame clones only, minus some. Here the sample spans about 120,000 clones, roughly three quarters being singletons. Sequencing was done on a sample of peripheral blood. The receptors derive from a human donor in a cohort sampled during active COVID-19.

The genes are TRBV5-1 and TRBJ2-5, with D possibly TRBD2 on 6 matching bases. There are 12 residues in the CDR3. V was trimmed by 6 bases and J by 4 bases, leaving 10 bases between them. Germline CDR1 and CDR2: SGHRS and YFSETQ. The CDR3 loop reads CASTRRGETQYF. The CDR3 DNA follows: TGCGCCAGCACTAGGAGGGGAGAGACCCAGTACTTC.

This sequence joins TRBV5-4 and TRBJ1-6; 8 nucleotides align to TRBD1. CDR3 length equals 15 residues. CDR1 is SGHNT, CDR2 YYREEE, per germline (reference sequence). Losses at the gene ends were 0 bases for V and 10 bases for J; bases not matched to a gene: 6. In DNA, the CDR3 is TGTGCCAGCAGCTTGGAGGGGACAGGAGACTCACCCCTCCACTTT. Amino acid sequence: CASSLEGTGDSPLHF.

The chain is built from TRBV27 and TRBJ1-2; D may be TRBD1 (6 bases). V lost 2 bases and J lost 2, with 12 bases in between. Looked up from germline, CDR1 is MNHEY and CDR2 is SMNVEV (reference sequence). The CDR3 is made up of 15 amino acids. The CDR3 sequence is CASSLGGGGNYGYTF. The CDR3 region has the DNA TGTGCCAGCAGTTTAGGGGGAGGGGGGAACTATGGCTACACCTTC.

The CDR3 protein is CASSLNGGGFGNTIYF. The CDR3 region has the DNA TGTGCCAGCAGCTTAAACGGAGGAGGGTTCGGAAACACCATATATTTT. This chain links TRBV11-2 with TRBJ1-3; D remains unclear. Germline V gives CDR1 SGHAT, CDR2 FQNNGV. The CDR3 extends over 16 amino acids. The V end was cut by 2 bases, the J end by 4 bases, with 15 bases between.

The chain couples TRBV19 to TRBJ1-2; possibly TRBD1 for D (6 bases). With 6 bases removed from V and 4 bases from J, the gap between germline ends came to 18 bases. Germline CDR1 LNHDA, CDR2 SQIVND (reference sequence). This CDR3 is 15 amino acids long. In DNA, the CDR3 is TGTGCCAGTAGCAAGACCAGGGGACATGGCTATGGCTACACCTTC. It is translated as CASSKTRGHGYGYTF.

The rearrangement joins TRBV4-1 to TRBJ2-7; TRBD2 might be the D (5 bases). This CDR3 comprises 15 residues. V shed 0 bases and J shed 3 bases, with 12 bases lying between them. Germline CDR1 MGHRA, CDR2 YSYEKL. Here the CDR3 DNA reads TGCGCCAGCAGCCAAGATGTTTTACGGGGCTACGAGCAGTACTTC. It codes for CASSQDVLRGYEQYF.

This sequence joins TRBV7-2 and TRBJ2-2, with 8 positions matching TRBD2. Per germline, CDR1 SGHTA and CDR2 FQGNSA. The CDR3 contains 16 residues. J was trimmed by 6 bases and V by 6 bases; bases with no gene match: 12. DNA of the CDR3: TGTGCCAGCAGTCCAGCGGGATTAGCGGGGTCCGGGGAGCTGTTTTTT. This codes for CASSPAGLAGSGELFF. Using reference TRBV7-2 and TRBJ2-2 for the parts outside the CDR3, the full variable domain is GAGVSQSPSNKVTEKGKDVELRCDPISGHTALYWYRQSLGQGLEFLIYFQGNSAPDKSGLPSDRFSAERTGGSVSTLTIQRTQQEDSAVYLCASSPAGLAGSGELFFGEGSRLTVL.

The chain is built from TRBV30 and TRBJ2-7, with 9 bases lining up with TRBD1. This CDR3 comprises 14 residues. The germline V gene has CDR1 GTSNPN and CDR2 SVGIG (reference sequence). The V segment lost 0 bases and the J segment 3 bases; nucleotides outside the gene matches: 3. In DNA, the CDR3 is TGTGCCTGGAGTGTGGGGACAGGGATCTACGAGCAGTACTTC. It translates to CAWSVGTGIYEQYF.

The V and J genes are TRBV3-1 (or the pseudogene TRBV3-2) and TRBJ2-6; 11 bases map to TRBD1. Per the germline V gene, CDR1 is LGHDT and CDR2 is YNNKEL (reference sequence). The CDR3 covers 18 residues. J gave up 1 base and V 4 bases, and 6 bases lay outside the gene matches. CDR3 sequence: CASSLRTGGASGANVLTF. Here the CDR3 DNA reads TGTGCCAGCAGCCTTCGGACAGGGGGCGCGTCTGGGGCCAACGTCCTGACTTTC.

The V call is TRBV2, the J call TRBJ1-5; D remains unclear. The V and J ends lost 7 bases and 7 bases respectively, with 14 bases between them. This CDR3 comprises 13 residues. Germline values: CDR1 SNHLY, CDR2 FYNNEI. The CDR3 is CASTPIQVQPQHF. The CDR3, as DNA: TGTGCCAGCACACCTATCCAGGTGCAGCCCCAGCATTTT. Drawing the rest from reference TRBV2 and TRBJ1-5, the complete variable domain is EPEVTQTPSHQVTQMGQEVILRCVPISNHLYFYWYRQILGQKVEFLVSFYNNEISEKSEIFDDQFSVERPDGSNFTLKIRSTKLEDSAMYFCASTPIQVQPQHFGDGTRLSIL.

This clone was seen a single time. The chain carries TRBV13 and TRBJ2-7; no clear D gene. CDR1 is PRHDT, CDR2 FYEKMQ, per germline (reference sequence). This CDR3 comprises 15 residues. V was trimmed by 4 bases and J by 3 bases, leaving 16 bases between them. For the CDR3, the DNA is TGTGCCAGCAGCTCCATTACGACTCTATACTACGAGCAGTACTTC. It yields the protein CASSSITTLYYEQYF.

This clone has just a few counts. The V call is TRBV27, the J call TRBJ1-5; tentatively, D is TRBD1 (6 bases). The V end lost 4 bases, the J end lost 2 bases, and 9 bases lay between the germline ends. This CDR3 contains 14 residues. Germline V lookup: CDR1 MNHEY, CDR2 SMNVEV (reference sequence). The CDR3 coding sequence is TGTGCCAGCAGTTCACAGGGCGGCAATCAGCCCCAGCATTTT. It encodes CASSSQGGNQPQHF.

In DNA form, the CDR3 reads TGTGCCAGTAGTGTGGGGACAGGGGTAATGAACACTGAAGCTTTCTTT. It yields the protein CASSVGTGVMNTEAFF. The chain combines TRBV19 with TRBJ1-1, with 10 positions matching TRBD1. CDR1 and CDR2 (germline): LNHDA, SQIVND (reference sequence). V gave up 5 bases and J gave up 0 bases; unmatched junction bases: 6. The CDR3 has 16 residues.

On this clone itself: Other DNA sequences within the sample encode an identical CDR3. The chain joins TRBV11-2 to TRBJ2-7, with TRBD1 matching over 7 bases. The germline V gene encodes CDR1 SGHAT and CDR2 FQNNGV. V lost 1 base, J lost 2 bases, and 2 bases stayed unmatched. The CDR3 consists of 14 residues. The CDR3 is CASSLVGTAYEQYF. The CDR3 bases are TGTGCCAGCAGCTTAGTCGGGACAGCCTACGAGCAGTACTTC.

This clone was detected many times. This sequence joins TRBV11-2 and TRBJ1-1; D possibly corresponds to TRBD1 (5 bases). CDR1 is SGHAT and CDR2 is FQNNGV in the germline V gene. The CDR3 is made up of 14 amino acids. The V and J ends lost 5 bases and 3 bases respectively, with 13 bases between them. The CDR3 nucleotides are TGTGCCAGCAGCGTCCGTCCGGGGGACACTGAAGCTTTCTTT. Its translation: CASSVRPGDTEAFF. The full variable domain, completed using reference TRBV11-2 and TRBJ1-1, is EAGVAQSPRYKIIEKRQSVAFWCNPISGHATLYWYQQILGQGPKLLIQFQNNGVVDDSQLPKDRFSAERLKGVDSTLKIQPAKLEDSAVYLCASSVRPGDTEAFFGQGTRLTVV.

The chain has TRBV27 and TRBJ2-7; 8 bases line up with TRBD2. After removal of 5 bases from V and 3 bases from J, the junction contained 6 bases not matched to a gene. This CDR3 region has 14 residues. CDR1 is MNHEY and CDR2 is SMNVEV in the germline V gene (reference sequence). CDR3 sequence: CASSRGAGGYEQYF. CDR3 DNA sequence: TGTGCCAGCAGTAGGGGGGCGGGAGGCTACGAGCAGTACTTC.

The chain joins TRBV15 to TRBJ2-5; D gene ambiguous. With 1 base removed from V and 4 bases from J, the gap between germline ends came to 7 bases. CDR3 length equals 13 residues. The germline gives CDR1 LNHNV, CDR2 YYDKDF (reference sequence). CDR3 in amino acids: CATSRVSLETQYF. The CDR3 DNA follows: TGTGCCACCAGCAGAGTGTCTCTAGAGACCCAGTACTTC.

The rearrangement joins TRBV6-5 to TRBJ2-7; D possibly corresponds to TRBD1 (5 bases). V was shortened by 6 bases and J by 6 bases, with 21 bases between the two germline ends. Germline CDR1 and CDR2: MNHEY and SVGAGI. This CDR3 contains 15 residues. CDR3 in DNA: TGTGCCAGCAGCTCTACCCTGGGCACAGGCGGCGAGCAGTACTTC. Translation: CASSSTLGTGGEQYF.

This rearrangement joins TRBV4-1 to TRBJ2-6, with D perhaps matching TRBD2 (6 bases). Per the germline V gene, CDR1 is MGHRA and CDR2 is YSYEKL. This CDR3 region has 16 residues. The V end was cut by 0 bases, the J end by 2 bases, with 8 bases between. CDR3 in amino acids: CASSQEGGTGANVLTF. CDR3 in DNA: TGCGCCAGCAGCCAAGAAGGCGGGACTGGGGCCAACGTCCTGACTTTC.

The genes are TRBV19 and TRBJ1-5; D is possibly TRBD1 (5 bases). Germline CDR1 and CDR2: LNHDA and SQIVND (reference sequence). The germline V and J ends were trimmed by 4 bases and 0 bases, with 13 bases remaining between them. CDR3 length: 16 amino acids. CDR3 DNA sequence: TGTGCCAGTAGTACGGGACTGCTAAATAGCAATCAGCCCCAGCATTTT. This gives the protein CASSTGLLNSNQPQHF.

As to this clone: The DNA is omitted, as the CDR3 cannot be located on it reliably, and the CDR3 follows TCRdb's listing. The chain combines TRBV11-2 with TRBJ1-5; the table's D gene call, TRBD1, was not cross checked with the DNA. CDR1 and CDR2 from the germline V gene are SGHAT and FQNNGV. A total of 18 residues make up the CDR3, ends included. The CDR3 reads CASSSSDRGGYSNQPQHF.